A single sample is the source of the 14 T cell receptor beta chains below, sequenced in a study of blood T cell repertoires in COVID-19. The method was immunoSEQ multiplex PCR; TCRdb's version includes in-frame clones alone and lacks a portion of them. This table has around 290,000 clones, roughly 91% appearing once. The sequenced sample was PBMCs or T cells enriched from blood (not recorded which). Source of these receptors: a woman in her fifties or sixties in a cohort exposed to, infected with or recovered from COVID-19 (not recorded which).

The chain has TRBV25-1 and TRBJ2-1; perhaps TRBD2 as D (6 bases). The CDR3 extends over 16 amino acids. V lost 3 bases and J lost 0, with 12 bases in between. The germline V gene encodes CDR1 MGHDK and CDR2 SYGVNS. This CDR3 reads CASSDLSGYSYNEQFF. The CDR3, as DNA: TGTGCCAGCAGTGACCTTAGCGGTTACTCCTACAATGAGCAGTTCTTC.

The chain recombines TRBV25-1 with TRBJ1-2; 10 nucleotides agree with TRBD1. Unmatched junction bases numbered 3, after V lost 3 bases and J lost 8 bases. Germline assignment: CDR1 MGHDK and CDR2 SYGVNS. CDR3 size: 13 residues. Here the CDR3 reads CASSEWDRGGYTF. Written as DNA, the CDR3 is TGTGCCAGCAGTGAGTGGGACAGGGGCGGCTACACCTTC.

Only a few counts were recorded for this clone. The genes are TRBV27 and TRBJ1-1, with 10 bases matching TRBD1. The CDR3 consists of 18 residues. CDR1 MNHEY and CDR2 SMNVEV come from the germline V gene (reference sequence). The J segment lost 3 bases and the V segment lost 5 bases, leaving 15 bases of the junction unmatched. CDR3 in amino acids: CASSPHPRDRGWYTEAFF. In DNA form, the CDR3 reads TGTGCCAGCAGTCCCCACCCCCGGGACAGGGGTTGGTACACTGAAGCTTTCTTT.

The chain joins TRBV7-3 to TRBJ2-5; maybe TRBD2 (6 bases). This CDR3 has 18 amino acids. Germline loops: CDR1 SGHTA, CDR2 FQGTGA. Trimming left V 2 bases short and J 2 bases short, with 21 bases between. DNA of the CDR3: TGTGCCAGCAGCTTAGGGCTAAACCTAGGAGGGGCTCAAGAGACCCAGTACTTC. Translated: CASSLGLNLGGAQETQYF.

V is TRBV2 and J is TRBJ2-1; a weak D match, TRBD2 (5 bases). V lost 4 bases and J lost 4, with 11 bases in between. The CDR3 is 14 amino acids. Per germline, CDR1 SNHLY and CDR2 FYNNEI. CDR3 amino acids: CASSGGVSYNEQFF. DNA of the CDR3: TGTGCCAGCAGTGGGGGAGTATCATACAATGAGCAGTTCTTC.

CDR3 nucleotide sequence: TGTGCCAGCAGTACTAGCGGGAGGGGCTACGAGCAGTACTTC. Its protein is CASSTSGRGYEQYF. The chain joins TRBV28 to TRBJ2-7; 13 bases align to TRBD2. V lost 5 bases to trimming and J lost 3 bases; unmatched junction nucleotides: 1. Germline-derived CDR1 and CDR2 are MDHEN and SYDVKM. The CDR3 runs to 14 residues.

The CDR3 DNA sequence: TGTGCCAGCAGCTTACGACAGGGAGAAAAACTGTTTTTT. Amino acids: CASSLRQGEKLFF. The chain couples TRBV7-2 to TRBJ1-4; 7 bases match TRBD1. V was clipped by 2 bases and J by 8 bases; unmatched bases: 2. CDR1 and CDR2 (germline): SGHTA, FQGNSA. The CDR3 length is 13 residues.

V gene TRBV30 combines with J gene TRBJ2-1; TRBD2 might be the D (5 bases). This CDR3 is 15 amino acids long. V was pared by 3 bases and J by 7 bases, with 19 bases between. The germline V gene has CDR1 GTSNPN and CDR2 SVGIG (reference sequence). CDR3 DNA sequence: TGTGCCTGGAGGAGAGACTACCTGGGCAAAAATGAGCAGTTCTTC. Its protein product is CAWRRDYLGKNEQFF.

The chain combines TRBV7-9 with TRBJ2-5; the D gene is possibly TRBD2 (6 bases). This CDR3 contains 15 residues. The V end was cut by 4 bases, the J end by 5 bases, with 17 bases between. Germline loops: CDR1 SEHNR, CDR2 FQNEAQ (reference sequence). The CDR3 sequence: CASSSETSFRETQYF. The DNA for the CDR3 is TGTGCCAGCAGCTCAGAGACTAGTTTTAGGGAGACCCAGTACTTC.

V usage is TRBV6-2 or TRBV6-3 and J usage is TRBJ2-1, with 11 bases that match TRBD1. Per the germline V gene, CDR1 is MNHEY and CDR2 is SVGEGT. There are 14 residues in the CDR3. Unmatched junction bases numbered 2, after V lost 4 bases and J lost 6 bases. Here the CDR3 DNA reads TGTGCCAGCAGTTTGGGACAGGGGGTCAATGAGCAGTTCTTC. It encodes CASSLGQGVNEQFF.

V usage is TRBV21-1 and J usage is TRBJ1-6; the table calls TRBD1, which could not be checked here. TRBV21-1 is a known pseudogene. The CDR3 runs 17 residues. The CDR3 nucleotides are TGTGCCAGCAGCAAAGCCCGACAGGTTGTAAAAGTAAGCACCCTCCACTTT. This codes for CASSKARQVVKVSTLHF.

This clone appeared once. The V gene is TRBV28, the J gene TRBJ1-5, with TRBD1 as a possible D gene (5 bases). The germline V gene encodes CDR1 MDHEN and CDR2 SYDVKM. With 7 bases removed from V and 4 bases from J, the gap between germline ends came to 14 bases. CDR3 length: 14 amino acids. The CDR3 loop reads CASNGPGRNQPQHF. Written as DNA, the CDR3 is TGTGCCAGCAATGGGCCAGGGCGGAATCAGCCCCAGCATTTT.

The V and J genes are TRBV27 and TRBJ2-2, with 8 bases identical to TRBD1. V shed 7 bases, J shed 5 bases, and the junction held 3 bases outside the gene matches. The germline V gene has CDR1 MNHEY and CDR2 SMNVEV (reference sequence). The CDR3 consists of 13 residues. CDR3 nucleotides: TGTGCCAGCATAGACAGGGGAACCGGGGAGCTGTTTTTT. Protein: CASIDRGTGELFF.

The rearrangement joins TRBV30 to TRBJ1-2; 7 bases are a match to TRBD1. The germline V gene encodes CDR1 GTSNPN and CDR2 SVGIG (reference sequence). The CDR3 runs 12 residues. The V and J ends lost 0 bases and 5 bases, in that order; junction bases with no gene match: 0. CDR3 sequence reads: CAWSVQGYGYTF. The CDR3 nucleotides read TGTGCCTGGAGTGTACAGGGGTATGGCTACACCTTC.